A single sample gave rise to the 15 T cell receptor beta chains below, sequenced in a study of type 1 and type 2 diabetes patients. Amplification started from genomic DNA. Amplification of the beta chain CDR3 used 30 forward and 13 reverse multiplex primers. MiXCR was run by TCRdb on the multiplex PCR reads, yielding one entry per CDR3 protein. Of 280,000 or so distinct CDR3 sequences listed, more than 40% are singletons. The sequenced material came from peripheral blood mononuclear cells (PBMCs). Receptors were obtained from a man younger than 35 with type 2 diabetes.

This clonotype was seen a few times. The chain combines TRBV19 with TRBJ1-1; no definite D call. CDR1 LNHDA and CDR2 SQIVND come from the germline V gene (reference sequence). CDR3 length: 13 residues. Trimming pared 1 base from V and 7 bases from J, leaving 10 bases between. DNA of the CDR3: TGTGCCAGTAGTATAGGTCCGGGTGTTGAAGCTTTCTTT. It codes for CASSIGPGVEAFF.

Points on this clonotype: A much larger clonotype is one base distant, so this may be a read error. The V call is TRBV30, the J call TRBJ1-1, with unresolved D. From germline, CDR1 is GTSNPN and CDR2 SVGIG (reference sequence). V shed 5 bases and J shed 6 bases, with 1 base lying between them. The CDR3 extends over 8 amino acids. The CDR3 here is CAWAEAFF. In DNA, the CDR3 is TGTGCCTGGGCTGAAGCTTTCTTT.

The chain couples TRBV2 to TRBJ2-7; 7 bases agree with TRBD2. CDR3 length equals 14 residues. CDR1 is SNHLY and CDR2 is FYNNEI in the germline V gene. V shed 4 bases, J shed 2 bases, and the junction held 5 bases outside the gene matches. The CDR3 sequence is CASSGSTSTYEQYF. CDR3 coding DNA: TGTGCCAGCAGTGGATCGACTAGCACCTACGAGCAGTACTTC.

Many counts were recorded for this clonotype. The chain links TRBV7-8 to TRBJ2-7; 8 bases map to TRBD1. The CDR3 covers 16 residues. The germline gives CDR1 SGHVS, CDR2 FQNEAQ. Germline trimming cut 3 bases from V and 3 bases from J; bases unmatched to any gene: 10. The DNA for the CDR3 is TGTGCCAGCAGCTTCTCTTCGCAGGGGGCTATCTACGAGCAGTACTTC. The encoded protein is CASSFSSQGAIYEQYF.

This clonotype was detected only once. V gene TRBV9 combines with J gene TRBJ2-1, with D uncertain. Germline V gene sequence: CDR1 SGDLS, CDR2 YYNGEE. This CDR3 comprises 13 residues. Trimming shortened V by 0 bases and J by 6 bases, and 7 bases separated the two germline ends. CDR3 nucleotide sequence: TGTGCCAGCAGCGTAGCCTCACCCAATGAGCAGTTCTTC. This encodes CASSVASPNEQFF.

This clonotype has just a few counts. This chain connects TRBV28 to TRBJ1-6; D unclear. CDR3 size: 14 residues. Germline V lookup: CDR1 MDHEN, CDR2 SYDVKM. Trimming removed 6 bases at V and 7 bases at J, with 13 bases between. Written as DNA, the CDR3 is TGTGCCAGCAGACAACACCCCTCGAATTCACCCCTCCACTTT. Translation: CASRQHPSNSPLHF.

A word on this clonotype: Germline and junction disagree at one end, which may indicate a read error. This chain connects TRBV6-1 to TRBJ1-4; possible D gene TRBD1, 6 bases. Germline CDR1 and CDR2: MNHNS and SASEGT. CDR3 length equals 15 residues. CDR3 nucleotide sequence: TGTGCCATCAGTACAGGACAAGGGGGAGATGAAAAACTGTTTTTT. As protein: CAISTGQGGDEKLFF.

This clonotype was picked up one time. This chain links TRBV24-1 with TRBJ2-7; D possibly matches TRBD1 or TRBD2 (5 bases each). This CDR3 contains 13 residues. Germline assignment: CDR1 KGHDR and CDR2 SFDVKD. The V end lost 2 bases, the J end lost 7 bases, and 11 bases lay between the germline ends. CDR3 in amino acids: CATSDSRGGEQYF. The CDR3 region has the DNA TGTGCCACCAGTGATTCGCGTGGGGGTGAGCAGTACTTC.

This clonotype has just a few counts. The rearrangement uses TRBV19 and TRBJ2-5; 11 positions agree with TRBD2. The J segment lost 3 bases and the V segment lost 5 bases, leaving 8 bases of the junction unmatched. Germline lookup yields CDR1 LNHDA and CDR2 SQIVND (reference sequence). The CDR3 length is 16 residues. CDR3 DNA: TGTGCCAGTAGTTCTTCCTCACTAGCGGGGGAAGAGACCCAGTACTTC. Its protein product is CASSSSSLAGEETQYF.

CDR3 DNA: TGTGCCAGCAGCACACCGACTGGGGGTCGAGGTGAAAAACTGTTTTTT. Translation gives CASSTPTGGRGEKLFF. The chain has TRBV13 and TRBJ1-4; TRBD1 is a possible D gene (5 bases). V lost 5 bases to trimming and J lost 7 bases, with 20 bases between them. The CDR3 has 16 amino acids. CDR1 is PRHDT and CDR2 is FYEKMQ in the germline V gene (reference sequence). Full variable domain (outside the CDR3, taken from reference TRBV13 and TRBJ1-4): AAGVIQSPRHLIKEKRETATLKCYPIPRHDTVYWYQQGPGQDPQFLISFYEKMQSDKGSIPDRFSAQQFSDYHSELNMSSLELGDSALYFCASSTPTGGRGEKLFFGSGTQLSVL.

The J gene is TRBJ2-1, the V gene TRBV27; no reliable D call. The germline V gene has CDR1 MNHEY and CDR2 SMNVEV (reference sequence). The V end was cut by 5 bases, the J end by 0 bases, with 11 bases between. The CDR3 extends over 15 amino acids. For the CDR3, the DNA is TGTGCCAGCAGTATGTGGCTACCCTCCTACAATGAGCAGTTCTTC. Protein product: CASSMWLPSYNEQFF.

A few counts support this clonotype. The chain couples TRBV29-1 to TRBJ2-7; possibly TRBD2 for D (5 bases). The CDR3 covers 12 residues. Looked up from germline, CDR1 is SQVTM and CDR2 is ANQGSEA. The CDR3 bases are TGCAGTGCTCGAGGAGGCGGGTACGAGCAGTACTTC. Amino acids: CSARGGGYEQYF.

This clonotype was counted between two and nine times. CDR3: CASSLGTGLDYGYTF. CDR3 bases: TGTGCCAGCAGCCTCGGGACCGGTCTGGACTATGGCTACACCTTC. V is TRBV7-3 and J is TRBJ1-2, with D tentatively TRBD1 (5 bases). Germline CDR1 and CDR2: SGHTA and FQGTGA. The ends were cut back, 5 bases at V and 3 bases at J, with 16 bases in the middle. CDR3 length: 15 amino acids.

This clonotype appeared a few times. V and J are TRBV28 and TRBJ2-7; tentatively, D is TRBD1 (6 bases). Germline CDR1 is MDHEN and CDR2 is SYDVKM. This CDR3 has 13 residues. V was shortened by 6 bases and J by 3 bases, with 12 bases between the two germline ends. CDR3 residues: CASSRGVGYEQYF. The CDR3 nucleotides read TGTGCCAGCAGCAGGGGCGTGGGCTACGAGCAGTACTTC.

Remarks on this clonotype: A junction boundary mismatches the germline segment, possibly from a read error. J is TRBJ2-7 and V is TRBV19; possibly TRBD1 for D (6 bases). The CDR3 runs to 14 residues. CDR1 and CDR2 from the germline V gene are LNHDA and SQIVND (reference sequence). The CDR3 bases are TGTGCCGGTAGTATTGGGGGCATGTCCTACGAGCAGTACTTC. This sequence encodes CAGSIGGMSYEQYF.